This T cell receptor beta chain is drawn from a study of control samples from healthy donors and cancer patients (dated by TCRdb to about 2020). On this clone itself: Its recognized antigen is unknown. Per-nucleotide qualities are absent, and no much larger clonotype sits a single base away.

The CDR3 goes from the cysteine to the phenylalanine over 14 residues. Of the read, only the CDR3 DNA is kept; its 42 bases are in frame from base 1. Germline trimming amounts to 5 bases on V and 10 bases on J, with 7 as the count of junction bases outside the gene matches. Taken from the germline V gene, the CDR1 and CDR2 loops are SGHTA and FQGNSA. Library generation was performed with the immunoSEQ multiplex PCR assay. TCRdb carries this immuneACCESS record with in-frame sequences only. Its versions omit some clonotypes, under half of them owing to an unresolved V gene in the studies checked, with the rest unexplained. The sample table contains roughly 73,000 clones; only one count was recorded for approximately 84% of them. The top ten hold 25% to 35% of the sample.

The receptor was derived from a middle-aged man in good health. The chain couples TRBV7-2 to TRBJ1-6; TRBD1 matches 8 bases in the middle. The sequenced sample was blood. Read as DNA, the sequence is TGTGCCAGCAGCCTGGACAGGGTTCAATCACCCCTCCACTTT. Its coded protein is CASSLDRVQSPLHF.